This entry features one T cell receptor (beta chain) sequence. Measured with immunoSEQ multiplex PCR; TCRdb has only the in-frame clones, and not every one. Of tens of thousands of clones listed, approximately 84% are singletons. The source of the sample is a study of control samples from healthy donors and cancer patients. Germline assignment: CDR1 KGHSH and CDR2 LQKENI. V lost 2 bases and J lost 4; bases outside the gene matches: 2. The CDR3 contains 15 residues. This receptor was obtained from a middle-aged man in good health. The sequencing input was blood. V and J are TRBV18 and TRBJ2-7; 13 bases are a match to TRBD2. The CDR3 here is CASSPEGLAGYEQYF. CDR3 DNA: TGTGCCAGCTCACCAGAGGGACTAGCGGGGTACGAGCAGTACTTC.